This is a list of T cell receptor beta chains from one sample in a study of blood T cell repertoires in COVID-19. Assay used: immunoSEQ multiplex PCR; TCRdb lists only in-frame clones, some missing. The sample shows approximately 99,000 clones, around 84% of them seen only once. The source material was peripheral blood. Receptors originate from a woman in her sixties or seventies in a cohort sampled during active or convalescent COVID-19. The CDR3 runs from the conserved cysteine through the conserved F or W. Each record gives: J gene, CDR3 length, D gene, V gene, clone size, CDR3 DNA, CDR3 protein. D genes are given only for firm matches. Expanded clones are given a class, and other clones once, few, many or no size at all.

J: TRBJ1-1; length: 15; D: TRBD1; V: TRBV29-1; size: -; DNA: TGCAGCGTTCCGGGACAGGGGCCGTTGAACACTGAAGCTTTCTTT; CDR3: CSVPGQGPLNTEAFF
J: TRBJ2-7; length: 15; D: -; V: TRBV18; size: -; DNA: TGTGCCAGCTCACCACTCCCGGGAGTAGGTGACGAGCAGTACTTC; CDR3: CASSPLPGVGDEQYF
J: TRBJ1-1; length: 15; D: -; V: TRBV28; size: -; DNA: TGTGCCAGCAGTTCCCCAGGCGGGCTGAACACTGAAGCTTTCTTT; CDR3: CASSSPGGLNTEAFF
J: TRBJ2-7; length: 16; D: TRBD1; V: TRBV5-1; size: -; DNA: TGCGCCAGCAGCTTCAGGGGGCGGGACAGGGGGCGCGAGCAGTACTTC; CDR3: CASSFRGRDRGREQYF
J: TRBJ1-2; length: 14; D: TRBD1; V: TRBV3-1/TRBV3-2; size: -; DNA: TGTGCCAGCAGCGGGACAGGGGTTAACTATGGCTACACCTTC; CDR3: CASSGTGVNYGYTF
J: TRBJ1-1; length: 13; D: -; V: TRBV10-3; size: -; DNA: TGTGCCATCAGTGCAAATTCGAACACTGAAGCTTTCTTT; CDR3: CAISANSNTEAFF
J: TRBJ1-1; length: 12; D: TRBD1; V: TRBV30; size: -; DNA: TGTGCCTGGGGGACAGTCTCGCGTGAAGCTTTCTTT; CDR3: CAWGTVSREAFF
J: TRBJ1-1; length: 14; D: -; V: TRBV5-4; size: -; DNA: TGTGCCAGCAGCTTGGGACAGGTGAACACTGAAGCTTTCTTT; CDR3: CASSLGQVNTEAFF
J: TRBJ1-4; length: 14; D: TRBD1; V: TRBV5-1; size: -; DNA: TGCGCCAGCAGCTTGGGACAGGGAGGTGAAAAACTGTTTTTT; CDR3: CASSLGQGGEKLFF
J: TRBJ1-2; length: 15; D: TRBD1; V: TRBV9; size: -; DNA: TGTGCCAGCAGCGTAGCTACTGAGACAGGGTTCGGCTACACCTTC; CDR3: CASSVATETGFGYTF
J: TRBJ1-6; length: 17; D: -; V: TRBV28; size: once; DNA: TGTGCCACCACGGAAGACGGAGCGAGCTCCTATAATTCACCCCTCCACTTT; CDR3: CATTEDGASSYNSPLHF
J: TRBJ2-1; length: 17; D: TRBD1; V: TRBV11-2; size: -; DNA: TGTGCCAGCAGCTTAGTATCGGCCGGGACAGGGGTTTATGAGCAGTTCTTC; CDR3: CASSLVSAGTGVYEQFF
J: TRBJ1-5; length: 15; D: -; V: TRBV19; size: -; DNA: TGTGCCAGTAGCAGGACAAGACCTAGCAATCAGCCCCAGCATTTT; CDR3: CASSRTRPSNQPQHF
J: TRBJ1-2; length: 16; D: TRBD1; V: TRBV2; size: -; DNA: TGTGCCAGCAGTCGAAACCCGGGACAGGGGGCGAACGGCTACACCTTC; CDR3: CASSRNPGQGANGYTF
J: TRBJ1-4; length: 14; D: -; V: TRBV9; size: -; DNA: TGTGCCAGCAACCGAAAGGACTTCGGGGAAAAACTGTTTTTT; CDR3: CASNRKDFGEKLFF
J: TRBJ1-1; length: 15; D: -; V: TRBV18; size: -; DNA: TGTGCCAGCTCACCAATAGGTCCCCCGAGGCCTGAAGCTTTCTTT; CDR3: CASSPIGPPRPEAFF
J: TRBJ2-5; length: 11; D: -; V: TRBV10-3; size: few; DNA: TGTGCCATCAGTGACGGAGAGACCCAGTACTTC; CDR3: CAISDGETQYF
J: TRBJ2-7; length: 14; D: -; V: TRBV7-3; size: -; DNA: TGTGCCAGCAGCTTAATGGCGGGGAACTACGAGCAGTACTTC; CDR3: CASSLMAGNYEQYF
J: TRBJ1-6; length: 15; D: -; V: TRBV18; size: few; DNA: TGTGCCAGCTCACCACGTCACCCAGAAGATTCACCCCTCCACTTT; CDR3: CASSPRHPEDSPLHF
J: TRBJ1-5; length: 14; D: -; V: TRBV2; size: -; DNA: TGTGCCAGCAGTGAAGGCAGAAGCAATCAGCCCCAGCATTTT; CDR3: CASSEGRSNQPQHF
J: TRBJ2-7; length: 14; D: -; V: TRBV5-1; size: -; DNA: TGCGCCAGCAGCGGCTTACAGGGATCCTACGAGCAGTACTTC; CDR3: CASSGLQGSYEQYF
J: TRBJ2-7; length: 16; D: TRBD1; V: TRBV5-1; size: -; DNA: TGCGCCAGCAGCTCGACAGCCGGGACAGGGTCTAACAAGCAGTACTTC; CDR3: CASSSTAGTGSNKQYF
J: TRBJ2-2; length: 16; D: TRBD2; V: TRBV3-1/TRBV3-2; size: few; DNA: TGTGCCAGCAGCCGAACAGCGGGAGGGAACACCGGGGAGCTGTTTTTT; CDR3: CASSRTAGGNTGELFF
J: TRBJ2-2; length: 15; D: -; V: TRBV5-8; size: -; DNA: TGTGCCAGCAGCTCCCAGGGTTTGAACACCGGGGAGCTGTTTTTT; CDR3: CASSSQGLNTGELFF
J: TRBJ1-4; length: 14; D: TRBD1; V: TRBV5-1; size: -; DNA: TGCGCCAGCAGCTCCGGGACAGGGTATGAAAAACTGTTTTTT; CDR3: CASSSGTGYEKLFF
J: TRBJ1-4; length: 16; D: -; V: TRBV4-2; size: -; DNA: TGTGCCAGCAGCCAAGATCCCAGGGGTCCTAATGAAAAACTGTTTTTT; CDR3: CASSQDPRGPNEKLFF
J: TRBJ2-2; length: 16; D: TRBD1; V: TRBV5-1; size: -; DNA: TGCGCCAGCAGCGGGGACAGGGGAAGTTCTATCGGGGAGCTGTTTTTT; CDR3: CASSGDRGSSIGELFF
J: TRBJ1-5; length: 15; D: -; V: TRBV3-1/TRBV3-2; size: -; DNA: TGTGCCAGCAGCCGCCGACAGGATAGCAATCAGCCCCAGCATTTT; CDR3: CASSRRQDSNQPQHF
J: TRBJ2-1; length: 15; D: TRBD2; V: TRBV3-1/TRBV3-2; size: -; DNA: TGTGCCAGCAGCCAACAGGGACTAGCGGGGGGCGAGCAGTTCTTC; CDR3: CASSQQGLAGGEQFF
J: TRBJ2-5; length: 19; D: TRBD1; V: TRBV7-8; size: -; DNA: TGTGCCAGCAGCAATCGACAGGGCCTAACCGAAAGGGAAAAAGAGACCCAGTACTTC; CDR3: CASSNRQGLTEREKETQYF
J: TRBJ1-2; length: 13; D: TRBD1; V: TRBV6-6; size: -; DNA: TGTGCCAGCAGTTACGACAGGGAGTCAGGCTACACCTTC; CDR3: CASSYDRESGYTF
J: TRBJ1-2; length: 13; D: TRBD1; V: TRBV7-8; size: -; DNA: TGTGCCAGCAGTCGACAGGGGGTCTATGGCTACACCTTC; CDR3: CASSRQGVYGYTF
J: TRBJ2-1; length: 16; D: TRBD2; V: TRBV24-1; size: -; DNA: TGTGCCACCAGTGATCCGGCGTCTAGCGGGAGTGGTGAGCAGTTCTTC; CDR3: CATSDPASSGSGEQFF
J: TRBJ1-2; length: 17; D: -; V: TRBV21-1; size: -; DNA: TGTGCCAGCAGCAAACCCGGGGGGGGACAGGGAGTTTGGAGCTACACCTTC; CDR3: CASSKPGGGQGVWSYTF
J: TRBJ2-3; length: 16; D: TRBD2; V: TRBV7-6; size: -; DNA: TGTGCCAGCAGCTTTACTAGCGGTATAGGGGCAGATACGCAGTATTTT; CDR3: CASSFTSGIGADTQYF
J: TRBJ1-2; length: 16; D: TRBD1; V: TRBV19; size: -; DNA: TGTGCCAGTAGTCTCGGGACAGCTCTAGCTAACTATGGCTACACCTTC; CDR3: CASSLGTALANYGYTF
J: TRBJ1-1; length: 12; D: -; V: TRBV12-3/TRBV12-4; size: -; DNA: TGTGCCAGCAGTTTAGACCGAGCTGAAGCTTTCTTT; CDR3: CASSLDRAEAFF
J: TRBJ1-2; length: 13; D: -; V: TRBV19; size: -; DNA: TGTGCCAGTAGTGTGGGACTTATCTATGGCTACACCTTC; CDR3: CASSVGLIYGYTF
J: TRBJ1-3; length: 14; D: -; V: TRBV6-1; size: once; DNA: TGTGCCAGCAGCACAGGGTACTCTGGAAACACCATATATTTT; CDR3: CASSTGYSGNTIYF
J: TRBJ2-3; length: 15; D: -; V: TRBV25-1; size: -; DNA: TGTGCCAGCAGTGCCTTATCGACTTCGCGAGATACGCAGTATTTT; CDR3: CASSALSTSRDTQYF
J: TRBJ1-1; length: 14; D: -; V: TRBV5-1; size: few; DNA: TGCGCCAGCAGCTCCGACAGTATGAACACTGAAGCTTTCTTT; CDR3: CASSSDSMNTEAFF
J: TRBJ1-4; length: 13; D: -; V: TRBV1; size: -; DNA: TGCACCAGCAGCCAAGATCAATGGGACAGTTGGCTTTTT; CDR3: CTSSQDQWDSWLF
J: TRBJ2-7; length: 15; D: TRBD2; V: TRBV9; size: -; DNA: TGTGCCAGCAGCGTAGGGCGGGAGGAGGGCTACGAGCAGTACTTC; CDR3: CASSVGREEGYEQYF
J: TRBJ1-5; length: 14; D: -; V: TRBV3-1/TRBV3-2; size: -; DNA: TGTGCCAGCAGCCGAACCGGGGGCAATCAGCCCCAGCATTTT; CDR3: CASSRTGGNQPQHF
J: TRBJ1-3; length: 13; D: -; V: TRBV12-3/TRBV12-4; size: -; DNA: TGTGCCAGCCAGGACACGGTGGAGAACACCATATATTTT; CDR3: CASQDTVENTIYF
J: TRBJ1-3; length: 11; D: -; V: TRBV6-5; size: -; DNA: TGTGCCAGCAGTCTCGGAAACACCATATATTTT; CDR3: CASSLGNTIYF
J: TRBJ2-6; length: 16; D: TRBD1; V: TRBV5-1; size: -; DNA: TGCGCCAGCAGCCAGGGACAGAACTCTGGGGCCAACGTCCTGACTTTC; CDR3: CASSQGQNSGANVLTF
J: TRBJ1-1; length: 15; D: TRBD1; V: TRBV9; size: -; DNA: TGTGCCAGCAGTGGACAGGGCCTGACGAACACTGAAGCTTTCTTT; CDR3: CASSGQGLTNTEAFF
J: TRBJ2-3; length: 17; D: TRBD2; V: TRBV6-6; size: -; DNA: TGTGCCAGCAGTCGTCTAGCGGGGGGGCCATCCCCAGATACGCAGTATTTT; CDR3: CASSRLAGGPSPDTQYF
J: TRBJ1-2; length: 13; D: TRBD1; V: TRBV6-5; size: -; DNA: TGTGCCAGCAGAGGAGGACAGGGGGGCGGCTACACCTTC; CDR3: CASRGGQGGGYTF
J: TRBJ1-6; length: 12; D: -; V: TRBV12-3/TRBV12-4; size: -; DNA: TGTGCCAGCAGTTTGAGGAATTCACCCCTCCACTTT; CDR3: CASSLRNSPLHF
J: TRBJ1-6; length: 14; D: TRBD1; V: TRBV10-2; size: -; DNA: TGCGCCAGTTCAAGACAGGGGGATAATTCACCCCTCCACTTT; CDR3: CASSRQGDNSPLHF
J: TRBJ1-2; length: 15; D: TRBD1; V: TRBV5-1; size: -; DNA: TGCGCCAGCAGCCCTGGGACAGGGGTTAACTATGGCTACACCTTC; CDR3: CASSPGTGVNYGYTF
J: TRBJ2-7; length: 13; D: -; V: TRBV2; size: -; DNA: TGTGCCAGCATTGACAGGTACTCCTACGAGCAGTACTTC; CDR3: CASIDRYSYEQYF
J: TRBJ2-2; length: 18; D: TRBD2; V: TRBV7-9; size: -; DNA: TGTGCCAGCAGCTCCAGCCGACTAGCGGGGGGCTACACCGGGGAGCTGTTTTTT; CDR3: CASSSSRLAGGYTGELFF
J: TRBJ1-2; length: 12; D: TRBD1; V: TRBV3-1/TRBV3-2; size: -; DNA: TGTGCCAGCAGTCGGACAGGTTATGGCTACACCTTC; CDR3: CASSRTGYGYTF
J: TRBJ2-7; length: 14; D: TRBD1; V: TRBV11-2; size: -; DNA: TGTGCCAGCAGCTTAATGACAGGGTCCTACGAGCAGTACTTC; CDR3: CASSLMTGSYEQYF
J: TRBJ1-2; length: 12; D: -; V: TRBV5-6; size: -; DNA: TGTGCCAGCAGCCCAAGTGACTGGGGCTACACCTTC; CDR3: CASSPSDWGYTF
J: TRBJ2-1; length: 12; D: -; V: TRBV29-1; size: -; DNA: TGCAGCGTTGAAGAGGGGACAATTGAGCAGTTCTTC; CDR3: CSVEEGTIEQFF